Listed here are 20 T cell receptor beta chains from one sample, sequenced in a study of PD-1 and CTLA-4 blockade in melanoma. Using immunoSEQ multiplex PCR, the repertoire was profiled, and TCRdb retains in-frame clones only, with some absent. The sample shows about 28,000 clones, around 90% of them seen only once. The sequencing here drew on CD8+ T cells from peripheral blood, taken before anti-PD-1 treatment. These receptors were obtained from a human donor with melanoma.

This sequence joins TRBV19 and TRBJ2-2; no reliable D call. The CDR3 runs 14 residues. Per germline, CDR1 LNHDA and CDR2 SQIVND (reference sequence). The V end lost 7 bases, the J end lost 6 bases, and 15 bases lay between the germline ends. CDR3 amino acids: CASTETPIAGELFF. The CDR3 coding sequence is TGTGCCAGTACGGAGACTCCGATCGCCGGGGAGCTGTTTTTT.

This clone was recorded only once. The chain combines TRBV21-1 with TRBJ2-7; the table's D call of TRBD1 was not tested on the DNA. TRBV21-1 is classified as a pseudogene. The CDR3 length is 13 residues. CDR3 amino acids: CASSKGANNEQYF. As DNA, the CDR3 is TGTGCCAGCAGCAAGGGCGCGAATAACGAGCAGTACTTC.

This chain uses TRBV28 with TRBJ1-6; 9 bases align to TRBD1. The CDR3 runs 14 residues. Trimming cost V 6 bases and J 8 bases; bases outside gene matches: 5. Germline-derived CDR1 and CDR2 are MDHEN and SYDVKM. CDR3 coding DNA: TGTGCCAGCAGCCTAACAGGGGGCGATTCACCCCTCCACTTT. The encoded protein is CASSLTGGDSPLHF.

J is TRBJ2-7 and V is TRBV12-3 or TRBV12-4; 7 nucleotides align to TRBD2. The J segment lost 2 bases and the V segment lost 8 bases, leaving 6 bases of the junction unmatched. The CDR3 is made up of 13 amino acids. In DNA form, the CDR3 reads TGTGCCAGCGCTGAGGGAGGGGCCTACGAGCAGTACTTC. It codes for CASAEGGAYEQYF.

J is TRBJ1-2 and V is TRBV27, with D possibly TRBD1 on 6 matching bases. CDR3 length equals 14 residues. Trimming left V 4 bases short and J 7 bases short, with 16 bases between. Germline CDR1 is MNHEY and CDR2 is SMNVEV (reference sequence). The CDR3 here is CASSSQVGQSGYTF. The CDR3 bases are TGTGCCAGCAGTTCTCAGGTTGGACAGAGTGGCTACACCTTC.

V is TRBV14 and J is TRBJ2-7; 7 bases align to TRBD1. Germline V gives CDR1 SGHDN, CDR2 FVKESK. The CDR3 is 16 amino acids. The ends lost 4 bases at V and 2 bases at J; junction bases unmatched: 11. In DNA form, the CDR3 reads TGTGCCAGCAGCCCTATGACAGGGTATGGGACCTACGAGCAGTACTTC. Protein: CASSPMTGYGTYEQYF.

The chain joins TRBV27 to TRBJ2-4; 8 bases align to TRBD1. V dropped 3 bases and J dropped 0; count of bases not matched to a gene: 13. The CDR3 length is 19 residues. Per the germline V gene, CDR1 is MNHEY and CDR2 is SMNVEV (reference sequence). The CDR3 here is CASSFVGAGTGLAKNIQYF. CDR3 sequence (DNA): TGTGCCAGCAGTTTTGTGGGGGCCGGGACAGGTCTAGCCAAAAACATTCAGTACTTC.

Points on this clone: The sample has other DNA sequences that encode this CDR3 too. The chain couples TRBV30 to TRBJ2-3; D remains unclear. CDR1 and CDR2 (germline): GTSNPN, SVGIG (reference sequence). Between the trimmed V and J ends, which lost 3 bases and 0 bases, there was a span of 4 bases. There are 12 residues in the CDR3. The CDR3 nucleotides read TGTGCCTGGAGCCCTAGCACAGATACGCAGTATTTT. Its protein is CAWSPSTDTQYF.

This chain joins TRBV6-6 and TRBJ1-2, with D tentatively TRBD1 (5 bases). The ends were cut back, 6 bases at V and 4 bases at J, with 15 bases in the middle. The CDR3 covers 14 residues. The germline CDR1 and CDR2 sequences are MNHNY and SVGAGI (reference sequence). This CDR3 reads CASSLGTDTYGYTF. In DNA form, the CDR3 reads TGTGCCAGCAGCCTCGGGACGGACACCTATGGCTACACCTTC.

CDR3 region: CASSLSYYEASGRATDTQYF. CDR3 nucleotides: TGTGCCAGCAGCTTATCGTATTACGAAGCTAGCGGGAGGGCCACAGATACGCAGTATTTT. This rearrangement joins TRBV7-6 to TRBJ2-3, with TRBD2 matching 12 bases. After removal of 2 bases from V and 2 bases from J, the junction contained 14 bases not matched to a gene. Germline CDR1 is SGHVS and CDR2 is FNYEAQ. The CDR3 covers 20 residues.

CDR3 coding DNA: TGTGCCAGCAGCCAAGTAGGCGATGAGCAGTTCTTC. It is translated as CASSQVGDEQFF. J is TRBJ2-1 and V is TRBV7-3; no firm D call. Per germline, CDR1 SGHTA and CDR2 FQGTGA. V lost 5 bases and J 8 bases, leaving 10 bases between the germline ends. The CDR3 covers 12 residues. Variable domain in full (rest from reference TRBV7-3 and TRBJ2-1): GAGVSQTPSNKVTEKGKYVELRCDPISGHTALYWYRQSLGQGPEFLIYFQGTGAADDSGLPNDRFFAVRPEGSVSTLKIQRTERGDSAVYLCASSQVGDEQFFGPGTRLTVL.

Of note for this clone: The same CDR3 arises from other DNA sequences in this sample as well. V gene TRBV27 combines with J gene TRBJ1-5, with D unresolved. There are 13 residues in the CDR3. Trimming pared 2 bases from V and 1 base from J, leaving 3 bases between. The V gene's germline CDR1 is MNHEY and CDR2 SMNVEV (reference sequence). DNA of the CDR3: TGTGCCAGCAGTTTAGGCAGCAATCAGCCCCAGCATTTT. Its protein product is CASSLGSNQPQHF.

CDR3 amino acids: CASSRGLAGEQFF. The CDR3, as DNA: TGTGCCAGCAGCCGTGGACTAGCCGGTGAGCAGTTCTTC. V usage is TRBV7-6 and J usage is TRBJ2-1, with 8 positions matching TRBD2. The length of the CDR3 is 13 residues. Germline assignment: CDR1 SGHVS and CDR2 FNYEAQ. After removal of 5 bases from V and 9 bases from J, the junction contained 6 bases not matched to a gene.

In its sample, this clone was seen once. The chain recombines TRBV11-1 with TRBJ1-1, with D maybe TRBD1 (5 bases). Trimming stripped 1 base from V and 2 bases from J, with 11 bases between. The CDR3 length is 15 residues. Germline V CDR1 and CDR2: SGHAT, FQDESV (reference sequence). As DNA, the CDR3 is TGTGCCAGCAGCTTAGATGGGGGTTCCAACACTGAAGCTTTCTTT. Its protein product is CASSLDGGSNTEAFF.

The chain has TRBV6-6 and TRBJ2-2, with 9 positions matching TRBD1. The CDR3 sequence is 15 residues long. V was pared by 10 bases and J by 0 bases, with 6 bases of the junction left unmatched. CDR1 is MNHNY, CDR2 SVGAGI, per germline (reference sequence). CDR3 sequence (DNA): TGTGCCACCCCTGACAGGGGGTCGAACACCGGGGAGCTGTTTTTT. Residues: CATPDRGSNTGELFF.

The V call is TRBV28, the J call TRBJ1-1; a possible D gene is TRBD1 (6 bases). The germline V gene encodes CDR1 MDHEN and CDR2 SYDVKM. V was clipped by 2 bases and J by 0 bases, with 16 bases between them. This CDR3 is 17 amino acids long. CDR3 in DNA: TGTGCCAGCAGTTTAATCCTGGGGGCCAGCATGAACACTGAAGCTTTCTTT. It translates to CASSLILGASMNTEAFF.

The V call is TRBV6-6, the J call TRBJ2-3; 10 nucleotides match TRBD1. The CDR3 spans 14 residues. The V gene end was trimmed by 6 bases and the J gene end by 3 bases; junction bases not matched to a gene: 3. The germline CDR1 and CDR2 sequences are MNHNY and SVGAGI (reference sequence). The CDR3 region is CASRDRGGTDTQYF. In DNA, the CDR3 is TGTGCCAGCAGGGACAGGGGGGGGACAGATACGCAGTATTTT.

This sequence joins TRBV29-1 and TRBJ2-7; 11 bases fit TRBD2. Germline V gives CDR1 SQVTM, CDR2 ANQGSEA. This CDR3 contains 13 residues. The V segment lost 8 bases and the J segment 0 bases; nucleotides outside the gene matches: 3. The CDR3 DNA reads TGCAGCACAACTAGCGGGAGCTCCTACGAGCAGTACTTC. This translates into CSTTSGSSYEQYF.

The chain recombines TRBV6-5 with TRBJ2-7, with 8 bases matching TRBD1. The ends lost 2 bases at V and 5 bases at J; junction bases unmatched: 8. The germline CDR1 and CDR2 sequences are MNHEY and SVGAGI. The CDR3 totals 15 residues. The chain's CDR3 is CASSYQQGVQDEQYF. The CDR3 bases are TGTGCCAGCAGTTACCAACAGGGGGTACAGGACGAGCAGTACTTC.

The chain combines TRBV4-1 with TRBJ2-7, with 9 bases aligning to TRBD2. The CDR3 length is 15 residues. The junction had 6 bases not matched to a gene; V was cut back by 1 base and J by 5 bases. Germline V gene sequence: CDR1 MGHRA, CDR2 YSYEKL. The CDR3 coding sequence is TGCGCCAGCAGCCAAGTTAGCGGGAGTATCCACGAGCAGTACTTC. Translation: CASSQVSGSIHEQYF.